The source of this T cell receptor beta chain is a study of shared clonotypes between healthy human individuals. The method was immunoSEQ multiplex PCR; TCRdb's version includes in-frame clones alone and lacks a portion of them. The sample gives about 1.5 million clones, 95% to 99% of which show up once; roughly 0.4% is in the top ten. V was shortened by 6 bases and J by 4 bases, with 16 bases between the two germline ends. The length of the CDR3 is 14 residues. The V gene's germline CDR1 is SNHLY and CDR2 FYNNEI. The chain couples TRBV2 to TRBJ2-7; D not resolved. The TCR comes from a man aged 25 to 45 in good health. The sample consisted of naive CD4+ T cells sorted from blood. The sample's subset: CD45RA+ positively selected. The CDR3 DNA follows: TGTGCCAGCAGGCTGGCCCAAAGCCTGTACGAGCAGTACTTC. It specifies CASRLAQSLYEQYF.